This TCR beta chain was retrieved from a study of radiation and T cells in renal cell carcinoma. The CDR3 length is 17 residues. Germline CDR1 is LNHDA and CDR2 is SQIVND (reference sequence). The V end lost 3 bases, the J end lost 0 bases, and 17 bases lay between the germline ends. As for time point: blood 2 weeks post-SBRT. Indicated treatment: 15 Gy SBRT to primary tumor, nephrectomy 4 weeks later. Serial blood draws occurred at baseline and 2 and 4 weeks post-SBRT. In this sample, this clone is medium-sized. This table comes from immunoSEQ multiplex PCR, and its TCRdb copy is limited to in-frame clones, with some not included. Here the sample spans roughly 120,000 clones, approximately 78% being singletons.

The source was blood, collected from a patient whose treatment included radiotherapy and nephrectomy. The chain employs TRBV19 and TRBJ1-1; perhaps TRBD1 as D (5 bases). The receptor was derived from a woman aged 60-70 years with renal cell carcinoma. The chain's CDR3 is CASSILWGGRMNTEAFF. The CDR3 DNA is TGTGCCAGTAGTATCTTATGGGGGGGACGGATGAACACTGAAGCTTTCTTT.